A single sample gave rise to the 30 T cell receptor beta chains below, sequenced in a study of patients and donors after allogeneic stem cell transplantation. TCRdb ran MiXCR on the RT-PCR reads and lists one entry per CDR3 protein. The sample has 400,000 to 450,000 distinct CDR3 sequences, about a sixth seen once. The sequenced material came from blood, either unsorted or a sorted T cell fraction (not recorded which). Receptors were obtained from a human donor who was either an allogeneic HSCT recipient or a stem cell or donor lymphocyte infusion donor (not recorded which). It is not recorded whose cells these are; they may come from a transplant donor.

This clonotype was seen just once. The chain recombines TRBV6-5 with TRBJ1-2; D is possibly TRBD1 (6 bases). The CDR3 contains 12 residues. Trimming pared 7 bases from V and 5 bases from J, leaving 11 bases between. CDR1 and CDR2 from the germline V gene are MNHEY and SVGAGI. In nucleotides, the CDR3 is TGTGCCAGCACCGCCCAGGGGTATGGCTACACCTTC. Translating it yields CASTAQGYGYTF.

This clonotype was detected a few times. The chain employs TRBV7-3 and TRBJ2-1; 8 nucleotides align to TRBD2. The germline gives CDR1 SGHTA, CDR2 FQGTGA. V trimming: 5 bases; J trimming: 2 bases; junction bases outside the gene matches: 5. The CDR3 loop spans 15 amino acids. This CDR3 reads CASSVTSGTYNEQFF. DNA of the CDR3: TGTGCCAGCAGCGTTACTAGCGGCACCTACAATGAGCAGTTCTTC.

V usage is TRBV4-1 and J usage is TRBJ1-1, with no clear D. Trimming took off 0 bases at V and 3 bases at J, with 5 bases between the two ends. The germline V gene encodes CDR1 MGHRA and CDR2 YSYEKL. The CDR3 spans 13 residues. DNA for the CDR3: TGCGCCAGCAGCCAAGAGAGGGACACTGAAGCTTTCTTT. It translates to CASSQERDTEAFF.

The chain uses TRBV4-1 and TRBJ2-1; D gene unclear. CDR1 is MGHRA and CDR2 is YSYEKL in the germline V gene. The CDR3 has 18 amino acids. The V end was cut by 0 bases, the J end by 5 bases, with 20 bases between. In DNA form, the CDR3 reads TGCGCCAGCAGCCAAGATAACGATGATTTTGAAGGTCACAATGAGCAGTTCTTC. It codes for CASSQDNDDFEGHNEQFF.

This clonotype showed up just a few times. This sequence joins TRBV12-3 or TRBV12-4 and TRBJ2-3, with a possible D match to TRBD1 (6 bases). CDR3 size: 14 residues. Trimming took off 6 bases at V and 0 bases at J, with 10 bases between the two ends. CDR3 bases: TGTGCCAGCAGAAGACAGGTTAGCACAGATACGCAGTATTTT. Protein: CASRRQVSTDTQYF.

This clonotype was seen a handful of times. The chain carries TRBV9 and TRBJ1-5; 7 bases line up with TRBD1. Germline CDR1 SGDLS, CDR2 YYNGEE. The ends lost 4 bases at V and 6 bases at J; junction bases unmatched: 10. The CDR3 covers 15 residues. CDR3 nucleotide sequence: TGTGCCAGCAGCCCAAGCCCCCAGGGGGGTCAGCCCCAGCATTTT. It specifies CASSPSPQGGQPQHF.

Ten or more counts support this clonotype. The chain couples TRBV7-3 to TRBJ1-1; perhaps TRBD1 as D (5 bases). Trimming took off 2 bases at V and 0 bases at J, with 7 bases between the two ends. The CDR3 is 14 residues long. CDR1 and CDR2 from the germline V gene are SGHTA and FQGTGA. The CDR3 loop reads CASSLGAMNTEAFF. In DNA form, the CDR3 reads TGTGCCAGCAGCTTAGGGGCCATGAACACTGAAGCTTTCTTT.

In DNA, the CDR3 is TGTGCCAGCAGCTTAAGGCAAAGCGGGGCCATCACAGATACGCAGTATTTT. Translation: CASSLRQSGAITDTQYF. V and J are TRBV7-2 and TRBJ2-3; 7 bases match TRBD2. CDR3 length: 17 residues. After removal of 2 bases from V and 2 bases from J, the junction contained 10 bases not matched to a gene. The germline V gene encodes CDR1 SGHTA and CDR2 FQGNSA.

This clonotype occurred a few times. DNA of the CDR3: TGTGCCAGCAGCTTGGTTCGGGACAGGGTTGCCACCGGGGAGCTGTTTTTT. Its protein is CASSLVRDRVATGELFF. The rearrangement uses TRBV5-6 and TRBJ2-2; 9 bases map to TRBD1. The V and J ends lost 0 bases and 4 bases, in that order; junction bases with no gene match: 7. CDR1 is SGHDT, CDR2 YYEEEE, per germline. The CDR3 length is 17 residues.

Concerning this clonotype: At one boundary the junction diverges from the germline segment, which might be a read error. CDR3 sequence reads: CSASRGNVLTF. The DNA of the CDR3 is TGTAGTGCTTCCCGAGGCAACGTCCTGACTTTC. This chain joins TRBV20-1 and TRBJ2-6; D not certain. CDR3 length: 11 amino acids. Germline-derived CDR1 and CDR2 are DFQATT and SNEGSKA (reference sequence).

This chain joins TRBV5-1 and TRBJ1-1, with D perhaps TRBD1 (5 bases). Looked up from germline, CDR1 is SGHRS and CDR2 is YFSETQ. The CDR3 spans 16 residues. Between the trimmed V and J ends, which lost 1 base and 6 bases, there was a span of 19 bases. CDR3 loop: CASSLNSVQGRPEAFF. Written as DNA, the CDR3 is TGCGCCAGCAGCTTGAATTCCGTCCAGGGACGTCCTGAAGCTTTCTTT.

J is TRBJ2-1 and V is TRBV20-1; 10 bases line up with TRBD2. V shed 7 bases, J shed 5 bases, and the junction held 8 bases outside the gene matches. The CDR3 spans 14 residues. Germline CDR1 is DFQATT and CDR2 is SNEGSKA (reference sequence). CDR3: CSVSPAGGNNEQFF. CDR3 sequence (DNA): TGCAGTGTGAGCCCAGCGGGAGGGAACAATGAGCAGTTCTTC.

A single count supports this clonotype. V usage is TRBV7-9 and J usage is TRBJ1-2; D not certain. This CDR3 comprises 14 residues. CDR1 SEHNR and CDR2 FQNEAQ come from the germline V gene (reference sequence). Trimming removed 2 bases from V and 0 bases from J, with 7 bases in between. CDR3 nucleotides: TGTGCCAGCAGCTTAAGTGCGACTAACTATGGCTACACCTTC. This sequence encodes CASSLSATNYGYTF.

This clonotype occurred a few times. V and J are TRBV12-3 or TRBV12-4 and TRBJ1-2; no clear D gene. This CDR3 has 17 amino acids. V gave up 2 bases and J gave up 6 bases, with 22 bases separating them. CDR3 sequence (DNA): TGTGCCAGCAGTTTACTGTCCAGCCCCAATACCTATAATGGCTACACCTTC. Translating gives CASSLLSSPNTYNGYTF.

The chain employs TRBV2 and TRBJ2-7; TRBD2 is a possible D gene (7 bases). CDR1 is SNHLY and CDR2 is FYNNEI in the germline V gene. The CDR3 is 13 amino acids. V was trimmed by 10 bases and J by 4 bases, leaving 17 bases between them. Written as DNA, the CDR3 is TGTGCCATATTCAGCAGGGGAGGGTACGAGCAGTACTTC. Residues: CAIFSRGGYEQYF.

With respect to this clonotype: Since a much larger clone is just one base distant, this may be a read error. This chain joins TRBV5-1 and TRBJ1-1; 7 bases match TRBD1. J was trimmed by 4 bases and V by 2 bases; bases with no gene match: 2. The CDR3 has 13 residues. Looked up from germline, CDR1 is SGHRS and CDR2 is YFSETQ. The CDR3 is CASSFDRATEAFF. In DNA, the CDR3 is TGCGCCAGCAGCTTCGACAGGGCCACTGAAGCTTTCTTT.

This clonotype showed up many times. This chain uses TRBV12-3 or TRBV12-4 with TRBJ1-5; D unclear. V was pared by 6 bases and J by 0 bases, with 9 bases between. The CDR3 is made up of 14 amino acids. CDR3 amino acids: CASSDNYSNQPQHF. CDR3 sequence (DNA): TGTGCCAGCAGCGACAATTATAGCAATCAGCCCCAGCATTTT.

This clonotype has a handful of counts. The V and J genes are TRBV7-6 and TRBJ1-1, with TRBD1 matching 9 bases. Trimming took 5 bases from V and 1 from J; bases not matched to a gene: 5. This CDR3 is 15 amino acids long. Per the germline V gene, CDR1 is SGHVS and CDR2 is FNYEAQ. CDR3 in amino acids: CASSTWTGENTEAFF. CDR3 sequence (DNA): TGTGCCAGCAGCACCTGGACAGGGGAGAACACTGAAGCTTTCTTT.

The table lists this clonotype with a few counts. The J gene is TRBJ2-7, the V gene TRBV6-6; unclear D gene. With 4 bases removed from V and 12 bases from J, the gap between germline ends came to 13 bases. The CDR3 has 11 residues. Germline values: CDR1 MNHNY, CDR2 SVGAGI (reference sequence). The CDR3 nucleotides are TGTGCCAGCAGTTTATCTAGGGTTCGGTACTTC. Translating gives CASSLSRVRYF.

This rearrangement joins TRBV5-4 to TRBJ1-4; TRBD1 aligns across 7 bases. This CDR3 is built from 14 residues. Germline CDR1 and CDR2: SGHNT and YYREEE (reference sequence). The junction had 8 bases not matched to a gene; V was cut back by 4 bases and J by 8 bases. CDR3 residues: CASSVDREKEKLFF. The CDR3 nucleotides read TGTGCCAGCAGCGTAGACAGGGAAAAGGAAAAACTGTTTTTT.

DNA for the CDR3: TGTGCCAGCAGCCGACATCTAGCGGGAGGGCCCTCTGAAGAGACCCAGTACTTC. This gives the protein CASSRHLAGGPSEETQYF. The V and J genes are TRBV25-1 and TRBJ2-5; 12 bases map to TRBD2. V lost 6 bases and J lost 3; bases outside the gene matches: 14. Germline V gene data show CDR1 as MGHDK and CDR2 as SYGVNS. This CDR3 contains 18 residues.

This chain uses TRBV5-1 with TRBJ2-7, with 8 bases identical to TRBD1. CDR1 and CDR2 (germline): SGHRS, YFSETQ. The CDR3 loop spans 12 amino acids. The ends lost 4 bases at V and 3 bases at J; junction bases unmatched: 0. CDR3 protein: CASSGTGYEQYF. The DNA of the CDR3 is TGCGCCAGCAGCGGGACAGGCTACGAGCAGTACTTC. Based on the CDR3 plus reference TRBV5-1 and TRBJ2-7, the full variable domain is KAGVTQTPRYLIKTRGQQVTLSCSPISGHRSVSWYQQTPGQGLQFLFEYFSETQRNKGNFPGRFSGRQFSNSRSEMNVSTLELGDSALYLCASSGTGYEQYFGPGTRLTVT.

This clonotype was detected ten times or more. The CDR3 nucleotides read TGTGCCAGCAGTTTCGGGGCTGAAGCTTTCTTT. Amino acids: CASSFGAEAFF. The chain joins TRBV12-3 or TRBV12-4 to TRBJ1-1; D gene uncertain. CDR3 length: 11 amino acids. V was shortened by 3 bases and J by 6 bases, with 5 bases between the two germline ends.

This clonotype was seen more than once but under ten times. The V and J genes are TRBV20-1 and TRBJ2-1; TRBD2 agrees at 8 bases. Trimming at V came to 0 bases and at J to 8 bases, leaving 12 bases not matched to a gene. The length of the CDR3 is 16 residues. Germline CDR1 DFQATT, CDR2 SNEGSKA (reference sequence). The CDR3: CSARDLKREIQHEQFF. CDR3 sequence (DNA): TGCAGTGCTAGAGATCTTAAGCGGGAGATCCAACATGAGCAGTTCTTC.

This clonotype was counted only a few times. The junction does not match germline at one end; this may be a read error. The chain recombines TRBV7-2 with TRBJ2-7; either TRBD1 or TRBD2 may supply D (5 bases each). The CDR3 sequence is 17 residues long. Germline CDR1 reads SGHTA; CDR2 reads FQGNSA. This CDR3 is CASSLAVVGTLAYEQYF. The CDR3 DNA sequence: TGTGCCAGCAGCTTAGCAGTGGTCGGGACCTTGGCGTACGAGCAGTACTTT.

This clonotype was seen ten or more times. CDR3 sequence reads: CASSGQGLAVRYYEQYF. CDR3 coding DNA: TGTGCCAGCAGTGGGCAGGGACTAGCGGTCCGTTACTACGAGCAGTACTTC. The chain joins TRBV6-1 to TRBJ2-7, with TRBD2 identical over 11 bases. V lost 4 bases, J lost 3 bases, and 11 bases stayed unmatched. In germline, CDR1 is MNHNS, CDR2 SASEGT. The CDR3 contains 17 residues.

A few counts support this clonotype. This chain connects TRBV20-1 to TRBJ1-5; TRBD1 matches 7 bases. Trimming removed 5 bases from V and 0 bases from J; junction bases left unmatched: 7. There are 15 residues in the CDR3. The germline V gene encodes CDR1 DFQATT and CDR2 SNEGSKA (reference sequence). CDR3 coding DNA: TGCAGTGCTTCCGACAGGGAGAATAGCAATCAGCCCCAGCATTTT. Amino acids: CSASDRENSNQPQHF.

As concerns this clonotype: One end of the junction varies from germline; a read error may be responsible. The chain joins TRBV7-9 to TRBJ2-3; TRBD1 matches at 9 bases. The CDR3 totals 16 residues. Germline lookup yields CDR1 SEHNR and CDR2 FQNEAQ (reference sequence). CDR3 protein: CASSLATGGSTDTQYF. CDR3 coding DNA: TGTGCCAGCAGCCTAGCGACAGGGGGTTCCACAGATACGCAGTATTTT. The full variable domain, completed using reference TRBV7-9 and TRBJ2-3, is DTGVSQNPRHKITKRGQNVTFRCDPISEHNRLYWYRQTLGQGPEFLTYFQNEAQLEKSRLLSDRFSAERPKGSFSTLEIQRTEQGDSAMYLCASSLATGGSTDTQYFGPGTRLTVL.

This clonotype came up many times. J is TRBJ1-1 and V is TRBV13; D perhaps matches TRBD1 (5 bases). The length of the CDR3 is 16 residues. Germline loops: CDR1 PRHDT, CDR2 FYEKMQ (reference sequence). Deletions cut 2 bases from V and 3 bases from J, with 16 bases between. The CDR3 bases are TGTGCCAGCAGCTTACGACTCGGGGGAAGGGACACTGAAGCTTTCTTT. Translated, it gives CASSLRLGGRDTEAFF.

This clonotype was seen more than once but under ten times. CDR3 sequence (DNA): TGTGCCTGGAGCCTAGCTCCAGGGCGGCCCTCCTATAATTCACCCCTCCACTTT. It codes for CAWSLAPGRPSYNSPLHF. The chain employs TRBV30 and TRBJ1-6, with a tentative D call TRBD1 (5 bases). The germline V and J ends were trimmed by 3 bases and 0 bases, with 18 bases remaining between them. From germline, CDR1 is GTSNPN and CDR2 SVGIG (reference sequence). The CDR3 spans 18 residues.